The TCR beta chain described here comes from a study of blood T cell repertoires in COVID-19. The data were produced by immunoSEQ multiplex PCR, yet TCRdb's version contains in-frame clones alone and is incomplete. The sample has 400,000 to 450,000 clones, 88% seen once. While infection was still active, Seattle patients were enrolled and then followed longitudinally. There are 14 residues in the CDR3. The V end lost 8 bases, the J end lost 7 bases, and 18 bases lay between the germline ends. Germline V lookup: CDR1 MGHDK, CDR2 SYGVNS. The sample comprised peripheral blood. The rearrangement uses TRBV25-1 and TRBJ2-1; TRBD1 might be the D (6 bases). The TCR was taken from a woman aged 50 to 60 with COVID-19, enrolled during active disease. CDR3 residues: CASSSRDTPNEQFF. Here the CDR3 DNA reads TGTGCCAGCTCCAGCCGGGACACCCCAAATGAGCAGTTCTTC. Supplemented by reference TRBV25-1 and TRBJ2-1, the full variable domain reads EADIYQTPRYLVIGTGKKITLECSQTMGHDKMYWYQQDPGMELHLIHYSYGVNSTEKGDLSSESTVSRIRTEHFPLTLESARPSHTSQYLCASSSRDTPNEQFFGPGTRLTVL.